Listed below are T cell receptor beta chains from one sample, sequenced in a study of blood T cell repertoires in COVID-19. Profiling relied on immunoSEQ multiplex PCR, and the TCRdb table lists in-frame clones only, not all of them. The sample includes about 200,000 clones, 75% to 85% seen only once; the top ten take about 12%. Sequences were obtained from PBMCs or T cells enriched from blood (not recorded which). The receptors here all came from a man aged 35 to 55 who had recovered from COVID-19. The CDR3 runs from the conserved cysteine through the conserved F or W. A D gene is named only where the DNA matches it firmly. A row's size may be missing; if present it is once, few, many or a size class.

D gene	V gene	clone size	J gene	CDR3 DNA	CDR3 protein
NA	TRBV10-3	NA	TRBJ2-5	TGTGCCATCAGTGGTACAGGAACCCAAGAGACCCAGTACTTC	CAISGTGTQETQYF
TRBD2	TRBV4-1	many	TRBJ2-1	TGCGCCAGCAGCCAAGTCGATCTGGGACTAGCGGGATACAATGAGCAGTTCTTC	CASSQVDLGLAGYNEQFF
NA	TRBV5-6	NA	TRBJ2-2	TGTGCCAGCAGCTGGGGCAGGGAATATACCGGGGAGCTGTTTTTT	CASSWGREYTGELFF
NA	TRBV5-6	NA	TRBJ1-2	TGTGCCAGCAGCTCCTACTATGGCTACACCTTC	CASSSYYGYTF
TRBD1	TRBV3-1/TRBV3-2	few	TRBJ2-7	TGTGCCAGCAGCCTGGGGACAGGGCATTACGAGCAGTACTTC	CASSLGTGHYEQYF
TRBD2	TRBV3-1/TRBV3-2	NA	TRBJ2-4	TGTGCCAGCAGCACGGGACTAGCGCGCCGCTACTTC	CASSTGLARRYF
TRBD1	TRBV24-1	once	TRBJ1-5	TGTGCCACCAGTGATTTGGGCAGGGGGCCTAATCAGCCCCAGCATTTT	CATSDLGRGPNQPQHF
NA	TRBV24-1	NA	TRBJ1-2	TGTGCCACCAGCGAATCCGGTTTGTCTAACTATGGCTACACCTTC	CATSESGLSNYGYTF
TRBD1	TRBV5-5	NA	TRBJ2-5	TGTGCCAGCAGCTTCCAATGGCAAGGGGGCACAACTTACCAAGAGACCCAGTACTTC	CASSFQWQGGTTYQETQYF
TRBD2	TRBV19	NA	TRBJ2-1	TGTGCCAGTAGTAGCGGGAGCCCCTACAATGAGCAGTTCTTC	CASSSGSPYNEQFF
TRBD1	TRBV5-1	once	TRBJ1-2	TGCGCCAGCAGCCCCGACAGGGGGCAGGGCTACACCTTC	CASSPDRGQGYTF
TRBD2	TRBV5-1	NA	TRBJ2-7	TGCGCCAGCAGCTCACTAGCGGGAGCCTACGAGCAGTACTTC	CASSSLAGAYEQYF
NA	TRBV19	NA	TRBJ1-5	TGTGCCAGTAACTTTCCTTATAAACAGGGTAATCAGCCCCAGCATTTT	CASNFPYKQGNQPQHF
NA	TRBV3-1/TRBV3-2	NA	TRBJ1-1	TGTGCCAGCAGCTTACAGGTTGGCGGCACTGAAGCTTTCTTT	CASSLQVGGTEAFF
NA	TRBV18	once	TRBJ2-6	TGTGCCAGCTCTCCCAGGGGAGGGGACTCTGGGGCCAACGTCCTGACTTTC	CASSPRGGDSGANVLTF
TRBD1	TRBV28	NA	TRBJ1-2	TGTGCCAGCAGGACTACAGGGGGCGGGTTGTATGGCTACACCTTC	CASRTTGGGLYGYTF
NA	TRBV18	NA	TRBJ1-2	TGTGCCAGCTCACCATGGCTAAATTCGGACAGCCAATCTAACTATGGCTACACCTTC	CASSPWLNSDSQSNYGYTF
TRBD1	TRBV13	NA	TRBJ1-3	TGTGCCAGCAGCTTCGGGACAGGGGGAATCGCCGGAAACACCATATATTTT	CASSFGTGGIAGNTIYF
TRBD1	TRBV2	NA	TRBJ1-1	TGTGCCAGCAGGACCGGGACAGGGGGCTTTAAGGGCACTGAAGCTTTCTTT	CASRTGTGGFKGTEAFF
NA	TRBV7-9	few	TRBJ1-5	TGTGCCAGCAGCTTAGAGGGGAGGCAGCCCCAGCATTTT	CASSLEGRQPQHF
TRBD2	TRBV6-1	NA	TRBJ2-7	TGTGCCAGCAGGGAAGCGGGAAACAGGCCCACCTACGAGCAGTACTTC	CASREAGNRPTYEQYF
TRBD2	TRBV19	NA	TRBJ2-1	TGTGCCAGTAGTATAGTGACTAGCGATGAGCAGTTCTTC	CASSIVTSDEQFF
NA	TRBV14	NA	TRBJ1-2	TGTGCCAGCAGCCCAGATGAGAGGCTACTCTATGGCTACACCTTC	CASSPDERLLYGYTF
TRBD2	TRBV5-1	NA	TRBJ2-3	TGCGCCAGCAGCTTGGGACTAGCGGGGGCATCTGGCACAGATACGCAGTATTTT	CASSLGLAGASGTDTQYF
NA	TRBV15	NA	TRBJ2-5	TGTGCCACCAGCAGAGATTCGGAAATAACTAGAAAAGAGACCCAGTACTTC	CATSRDSEITRKETQYF
NA	TRBV4-3	NA	TRBJ1-2	TGCGCCAGCAGCCAAGATATAGTTCGTGCTAACTATGGCTACACCTTC	CASSQDIVRANYGYTF
NA	TRBV5-1	few	TRBJ1-3	TGCGCCAGCAGCGAGAAGAGCTCTGGAAACACCATATATTTT	CASSEKSSGNTIYF
NA	TRBV7-2	NA	TRBJ2-1	TGTGCCAGCAGCTTATCTAGTTCTTTTTTGAATGAGCAGTTCTTC	CASSLSSSFLNEQFF
TRBD1	TRBV12-5	NA	TRBJ1-3	TGTGCTAGTGGTTCCTACAGGGGGGTCGGAGGAAACACCATATATTTT	CASGSYRGVGGNTIYF
NA	TRBV5-1	NA	TRBJ2-7	TGCGCCAGCGGGATATCCGGGACAAAACCCTACGAGCAGTACTTC	CASGISGTKPYEQYF